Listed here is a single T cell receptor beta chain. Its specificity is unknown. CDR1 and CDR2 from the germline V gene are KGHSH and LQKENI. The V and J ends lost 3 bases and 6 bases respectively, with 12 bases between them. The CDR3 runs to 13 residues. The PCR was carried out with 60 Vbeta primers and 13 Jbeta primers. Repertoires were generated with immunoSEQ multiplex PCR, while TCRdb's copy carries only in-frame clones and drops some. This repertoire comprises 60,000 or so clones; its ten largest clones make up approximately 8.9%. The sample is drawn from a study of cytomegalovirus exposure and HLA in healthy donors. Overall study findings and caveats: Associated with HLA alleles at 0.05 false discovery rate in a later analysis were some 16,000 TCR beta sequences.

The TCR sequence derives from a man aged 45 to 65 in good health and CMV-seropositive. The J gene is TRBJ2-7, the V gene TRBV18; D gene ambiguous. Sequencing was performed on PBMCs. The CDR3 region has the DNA TGTGCCAGCTCACCGGGCCTCACCGGCGAGCAGTACTTC. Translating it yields CASSPGLTGEQYF.